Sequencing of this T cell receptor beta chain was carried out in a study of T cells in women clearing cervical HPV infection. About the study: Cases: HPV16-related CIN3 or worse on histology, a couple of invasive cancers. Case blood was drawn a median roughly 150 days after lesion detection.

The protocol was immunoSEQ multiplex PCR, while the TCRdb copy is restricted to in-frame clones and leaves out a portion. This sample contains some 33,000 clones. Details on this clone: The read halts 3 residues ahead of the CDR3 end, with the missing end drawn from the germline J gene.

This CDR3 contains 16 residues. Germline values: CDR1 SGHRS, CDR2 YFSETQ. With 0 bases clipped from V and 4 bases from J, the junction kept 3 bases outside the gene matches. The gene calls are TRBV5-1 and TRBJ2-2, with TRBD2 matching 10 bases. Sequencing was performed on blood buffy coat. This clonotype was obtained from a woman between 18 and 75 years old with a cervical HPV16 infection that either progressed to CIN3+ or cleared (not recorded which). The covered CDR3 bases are TGCGCCAGCAGCTTGGAACTAGCGGGGCTCACCGGGGAG. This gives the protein CASSLELAGLTGE. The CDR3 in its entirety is CASSLELAGLTGELFF.